The entry that follows covers one T cell receptor beta chain sequence. After removal of 0 bases from V and 4 bases from J, the junction contained 10 bases not matched to a gene. CDR1 is DFQATT and CDR2 is SNEGSKA in the germline V gene (reference sequence). This CDR3 is 16 amino acids long. The sample is drawn from a study of T-cell reconstitution after alpha-beta-depleted transplantation in children. Researchers prepared the TCRbeta library using unique molecular identifiers, the study reports. TCRdb fed the PCR reads into MiXCR, producing one record per CDR3 protein. The sample contains around 370,000 distinct CDR3 sequences, 10% of which appear only once.

This chain uses TRBV20-1 with TRBJ2-5; 8 nucleotides line up with TRBD2. The receptor's source is a human donor who donated a stem cell graft to a child with acute lymphoblastic leukemia. Specimen: PBMCs from the stem cell graft donor, collected from the stem cell graft. Here the CDR3 DNA reads TGCAGTGCTAGAGATCTGGCGGGAGGCGGTGGAGAGACCCAGTACTTC. It specifies CSARDLAGGGGETQYF.